This T cell receptor beta chain comes out of a study of OX40 agonist ivuxolimab in advanced cancers. About the research overall: Partial responses were achieved by three patients: one hepatocellular carcinoma, two cutaneous melanoma.

Study-wide findings and caveats: Patients who responded partially at 0.1-3.0 mg/kg showed clonal expansion ranking among the lowest.

This CDR3 has 14 residues. Germline CDR1 and CDR2: SNHLY and FYNNEI. V was cut by 2 bases and J by 1 base, with 8 bases left in between. As regards this clone: Its antigen is not known.

Clones were read by immunoSEQ multiplex PCR, and TCRdb kept only the in-frame ones, dropping some. Of approximately 74,000 clones in the sample, 85% were seen once. The sampling schedule covered blood at baseline, cycle 4 day 1, and cycle 7 day 1. The rearrangement joins TRBV2 to TRBJ2-5, with no clear D. The sample consisted of CD4+ or CD8+ T cells sorted from blood, taken in a trial of the OX40 agonist ivuxolimab. The sequence derives from an adult with an advanced solid tumor such as melanoma, head and neck, liver or kidney cancer. As DNA, the CDR3 is TGTGCCAGCAGTGAAAATGAGGTCCAAGAGACCCAGTACTTC. It codes for CASSENEVQETQYF.